This T cell receptor beta chain derives from a study of blood T cell repertoires in COVID-19. Per the study methods: Reference gene primer amplification in the assay estimated nucleated cell counts. The table came from immunoSEQ multiplex PCR; TCRdb's copy has only in-frame clones and leaves some out. V, J and clone size were drawn from that table, and D and trimming were deduced from the DNA. This table holds about 89,000 clones, 87% found once. This clone was detected only once. V lost 2 bases and J lost 4, with 11 bases in between. The CDR3 totals 14 residues. Germline V lookup: CDR1 SNHLY, CDR2 FYNNEI.

This chain connects TRBV2 to TRBJ2-5, with a weak D call TRBD1 (6 bases). The clonotype was recovered from a male donor with acute or convalescent COVID-19. The material sequenced was peripheral blood. The CDR3 DNA sequence: TGTGCCAGCAGTGAACTACAGGGTAGAGAGACCCAGTACTTC. Residues: CASSELQGRETQYF.